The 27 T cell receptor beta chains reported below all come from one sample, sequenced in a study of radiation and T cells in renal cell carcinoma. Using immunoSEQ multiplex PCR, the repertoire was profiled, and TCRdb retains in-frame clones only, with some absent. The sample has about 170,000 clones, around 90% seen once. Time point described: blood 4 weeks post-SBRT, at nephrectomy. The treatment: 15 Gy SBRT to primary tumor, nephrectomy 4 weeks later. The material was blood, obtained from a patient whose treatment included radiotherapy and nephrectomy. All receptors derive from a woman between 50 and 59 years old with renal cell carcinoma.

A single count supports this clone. DNA for the CDR3: TGTGCCAGCAGTGAATTTGGTAGCGTCGCAGATACGCAGTATTTT. This encodes CASSEFGSVADTQYF. The chain combines TRBV6-1 with TRBJ2-3; D is possibly TRBD2 (5 bases). Germline V gene sequence: CDR1 MNHNS, CDR2 SASEGT. Trimming cost V 2 bases and J 4 bases, with 13 bases left between them. The CDR3 totals 15 residues.

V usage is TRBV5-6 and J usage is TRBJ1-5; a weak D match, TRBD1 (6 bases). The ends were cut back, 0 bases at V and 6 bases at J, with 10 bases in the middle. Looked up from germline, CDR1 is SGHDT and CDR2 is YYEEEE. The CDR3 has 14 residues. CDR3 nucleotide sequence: TGTGCCAGCAGCTTGGCCGGGGGCCGTCAGCCCCAGCATTTT. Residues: CASSLAGGRQPQHF.

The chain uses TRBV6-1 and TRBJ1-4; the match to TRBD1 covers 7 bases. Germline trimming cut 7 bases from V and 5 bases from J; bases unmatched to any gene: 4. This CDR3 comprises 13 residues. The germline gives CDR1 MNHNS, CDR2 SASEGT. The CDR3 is CASMGTVNEKLFF. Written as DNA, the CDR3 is TGTGCCAGCATGGGGACAGTGAATGAAAAACTGTTTTTT.

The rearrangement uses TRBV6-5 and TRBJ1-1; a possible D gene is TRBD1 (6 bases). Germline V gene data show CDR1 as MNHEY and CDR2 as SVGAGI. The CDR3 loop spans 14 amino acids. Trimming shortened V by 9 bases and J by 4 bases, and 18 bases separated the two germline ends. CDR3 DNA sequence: TGTGCCAGTTCTCGGGCCGGACAGACCACTGAAGCTTTCTTT. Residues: CASSRAGQTTEAFF.

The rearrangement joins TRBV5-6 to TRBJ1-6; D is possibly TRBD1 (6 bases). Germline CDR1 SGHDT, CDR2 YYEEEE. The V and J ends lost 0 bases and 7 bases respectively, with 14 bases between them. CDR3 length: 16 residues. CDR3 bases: TGTGCCAGCAGCTTGGAGAGACAGGAGTTCAATTCACCCCTCCACTTT. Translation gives CASSLERQEFNSPLHF.

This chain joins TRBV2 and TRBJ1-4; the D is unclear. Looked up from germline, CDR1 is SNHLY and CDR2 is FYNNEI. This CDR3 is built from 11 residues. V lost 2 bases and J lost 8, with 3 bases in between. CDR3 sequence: CASSEREKLFF. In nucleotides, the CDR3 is TGTGCCAGCAGTGAAAGGGAAAAACTGTTTTTT.

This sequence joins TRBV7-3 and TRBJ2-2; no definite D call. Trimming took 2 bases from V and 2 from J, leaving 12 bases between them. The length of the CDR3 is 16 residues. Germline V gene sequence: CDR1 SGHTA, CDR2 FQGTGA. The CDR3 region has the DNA TGTGCCAGCAGCTTACAACAACCCATCAACACCGGGGAGCTGTTTTTT. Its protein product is CASSLQQPINTGELFF.

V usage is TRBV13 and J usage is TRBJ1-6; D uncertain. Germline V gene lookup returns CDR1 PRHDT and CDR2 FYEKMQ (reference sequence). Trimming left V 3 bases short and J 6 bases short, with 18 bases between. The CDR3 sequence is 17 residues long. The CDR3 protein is CASSLEEATRGNSPLHF. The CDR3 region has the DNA TGTGCCAGCAGCTTGGAGGAGGCCACGCGGGGTAATTCACCCCTCCACTTT.

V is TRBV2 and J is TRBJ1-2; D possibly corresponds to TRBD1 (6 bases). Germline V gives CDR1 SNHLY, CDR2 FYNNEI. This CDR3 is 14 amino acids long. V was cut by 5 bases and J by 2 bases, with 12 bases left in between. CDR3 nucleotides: TGTGCCAGCAGTCTTAACACAGGGAACTATGGCTACACCTTC. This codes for CASSLNTGNYGYTF.

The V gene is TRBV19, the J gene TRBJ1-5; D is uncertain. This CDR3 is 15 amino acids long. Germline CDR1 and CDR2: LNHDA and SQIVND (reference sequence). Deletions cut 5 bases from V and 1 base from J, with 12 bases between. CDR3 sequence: CASSLSRTSNQPQHF. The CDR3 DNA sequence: TGTGCCAGTAGTTTGTCCCGCACCAGCAATCAGCCCCAGCATTTT.

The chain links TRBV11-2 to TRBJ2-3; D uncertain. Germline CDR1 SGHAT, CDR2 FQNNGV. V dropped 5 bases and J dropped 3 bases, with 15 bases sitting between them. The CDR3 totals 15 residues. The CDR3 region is CASSPPGLRTDTQYF. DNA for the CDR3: TGTGCCAGCAGCCCTCCCGGGTTGAGAACAGATACGCAGTATTTT.

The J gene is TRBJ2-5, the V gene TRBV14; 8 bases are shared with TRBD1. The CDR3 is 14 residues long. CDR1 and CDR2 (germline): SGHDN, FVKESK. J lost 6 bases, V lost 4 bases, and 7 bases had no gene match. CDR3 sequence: CASSLQDRGKTQYF. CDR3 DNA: TGTGCCAGCAGCCTACAAGACAGGGGAAAGACCCAGTACTTC.

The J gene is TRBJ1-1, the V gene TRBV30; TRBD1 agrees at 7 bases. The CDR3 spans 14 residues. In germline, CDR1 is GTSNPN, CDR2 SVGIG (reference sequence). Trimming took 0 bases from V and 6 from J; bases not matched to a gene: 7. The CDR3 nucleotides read TGTGCCTGGAGTGTAGGGGGCACGCTGGCTGAAGCTTTCTTT. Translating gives CAWSVGGTLAEAFF.

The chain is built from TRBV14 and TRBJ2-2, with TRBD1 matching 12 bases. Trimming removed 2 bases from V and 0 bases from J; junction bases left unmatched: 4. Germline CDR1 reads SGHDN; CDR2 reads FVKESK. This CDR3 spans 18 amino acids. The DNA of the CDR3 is TGTGCCAGCAGCCAACTGGGACAGGGGGCTTCGAACACCGGGGAGCTGTTTTTT. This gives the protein CASSQLGQGASNTGELFF.

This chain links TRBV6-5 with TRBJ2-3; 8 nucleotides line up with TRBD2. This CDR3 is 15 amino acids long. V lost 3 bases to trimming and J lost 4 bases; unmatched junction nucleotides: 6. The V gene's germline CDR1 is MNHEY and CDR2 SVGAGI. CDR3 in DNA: TGTGCCAGCAGTTATCGTGGTAGCGGGGCAGATACGCAGTATTTT. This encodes CASSYRGSGADTQYF.

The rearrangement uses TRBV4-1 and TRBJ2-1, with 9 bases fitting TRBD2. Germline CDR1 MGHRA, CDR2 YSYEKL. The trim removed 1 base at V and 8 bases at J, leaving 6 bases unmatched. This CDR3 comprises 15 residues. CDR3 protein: CASSQGVAGADEQFF. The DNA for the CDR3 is TGCGCCAGCAGCCAAGGAGTAGCGGGGGCCGATGAGCAGTTCTTC.

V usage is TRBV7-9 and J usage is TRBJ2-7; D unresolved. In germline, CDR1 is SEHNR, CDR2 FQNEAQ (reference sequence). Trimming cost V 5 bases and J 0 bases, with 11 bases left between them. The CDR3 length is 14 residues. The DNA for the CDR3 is TGTGCCAGCAGCCTAGGGTTCTCCTCCTACGAGCAGTACTTC. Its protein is CASSLGFSSYEQYF.

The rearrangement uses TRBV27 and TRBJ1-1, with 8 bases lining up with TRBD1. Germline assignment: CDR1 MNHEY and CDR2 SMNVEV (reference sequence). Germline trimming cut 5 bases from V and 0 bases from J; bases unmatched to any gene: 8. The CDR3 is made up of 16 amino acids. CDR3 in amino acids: CASSRGPGGLNTEAFF. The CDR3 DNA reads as TGTGCCAGCAGTCGAGGCCCAGGGGGCCTGAACACTGAAGCTTTCTTT.

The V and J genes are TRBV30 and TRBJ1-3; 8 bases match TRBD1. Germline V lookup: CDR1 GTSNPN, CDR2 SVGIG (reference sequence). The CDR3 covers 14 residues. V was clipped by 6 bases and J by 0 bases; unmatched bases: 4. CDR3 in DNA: TGTGCCTGCCAAACAGGGGGCTCTGGAAACACCATATATTTT. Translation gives CACQTGGSGNTIYF.

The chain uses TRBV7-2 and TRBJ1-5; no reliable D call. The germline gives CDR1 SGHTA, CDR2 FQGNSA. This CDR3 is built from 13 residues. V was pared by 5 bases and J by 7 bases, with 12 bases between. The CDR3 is CASSPQWMQPQHF. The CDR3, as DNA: TGTGCCAGCAGCCCTCAATGGATGCAGCCCCAGCATTTT.

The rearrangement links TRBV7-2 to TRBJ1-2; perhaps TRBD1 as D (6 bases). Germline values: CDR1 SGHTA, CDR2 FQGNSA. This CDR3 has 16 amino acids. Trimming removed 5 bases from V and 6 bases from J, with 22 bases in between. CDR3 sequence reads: CASSPRGGQLYHGYTF. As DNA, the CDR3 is TGTGCCAGCAGCCCGCGCGGGGGCCAGCTATACCATGGCTACACCTTC. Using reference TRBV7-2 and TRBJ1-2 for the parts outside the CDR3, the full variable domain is GAGVSQSPSNKVTEKGKDVELRCDPISGHTALYWYRQSLGQGLEFLIYFQGNSAPDKSGLPSDRFSAERTGGSVSTLTIQRTQQEDSAVYLCASSPRGGQLYHGYTFGSGTRLTVV.

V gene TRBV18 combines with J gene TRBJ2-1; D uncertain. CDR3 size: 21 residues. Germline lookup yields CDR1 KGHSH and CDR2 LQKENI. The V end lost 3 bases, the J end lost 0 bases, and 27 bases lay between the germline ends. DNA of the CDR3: TGTGCCAGCTCACCCCCACCGTACGAGACCTACGGTATTAACTCCTACAATGAGCAGTTCTTC. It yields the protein CASSPPPYETYGINSYNEQFF.

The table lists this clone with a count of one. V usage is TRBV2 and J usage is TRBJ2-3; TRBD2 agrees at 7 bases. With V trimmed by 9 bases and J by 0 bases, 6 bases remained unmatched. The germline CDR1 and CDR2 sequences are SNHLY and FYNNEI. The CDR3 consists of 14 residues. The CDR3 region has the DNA TGTGCCAGTAGACAACTAGCGAGCACAGATACGCAGTATTTT. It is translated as CASRQLASTDTQYF.

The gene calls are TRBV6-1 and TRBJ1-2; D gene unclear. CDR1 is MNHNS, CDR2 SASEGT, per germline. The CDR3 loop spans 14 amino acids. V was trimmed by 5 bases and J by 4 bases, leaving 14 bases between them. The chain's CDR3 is CASSHKLGSYGYTF. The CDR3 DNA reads TGTGCCAGCAGTCACAAACTGGGGAGCTATGGCTACACCTTC.

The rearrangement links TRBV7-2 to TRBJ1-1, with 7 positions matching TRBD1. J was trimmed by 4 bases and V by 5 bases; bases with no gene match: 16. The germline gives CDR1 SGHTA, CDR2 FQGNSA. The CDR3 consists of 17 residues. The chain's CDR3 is CASSKPLQGSIGTEAFF. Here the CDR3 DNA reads TGTGCCAGCAGCAAACCCCTACAGGGGTCGATCGGCACTGAAGCTTTCTTT.

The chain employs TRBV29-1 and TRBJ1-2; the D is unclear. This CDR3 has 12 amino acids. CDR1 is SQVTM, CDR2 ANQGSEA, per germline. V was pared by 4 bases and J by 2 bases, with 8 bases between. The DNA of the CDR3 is TGCAGCGTTGCGTGGCAGAACTATGGCTACACCTTC. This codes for CSVAWQNYGYTF.

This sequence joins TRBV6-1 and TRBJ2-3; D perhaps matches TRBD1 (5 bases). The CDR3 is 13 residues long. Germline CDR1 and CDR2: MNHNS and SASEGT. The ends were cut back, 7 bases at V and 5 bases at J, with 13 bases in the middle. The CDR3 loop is CASMAGSLDTQYF. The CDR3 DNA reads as TGTGCCAGCATGGCAGGGTCTCTAGATACGCAGTATTTT.